The clone carrying this T cell receptor beta chain was observed once. Its cognate antigen is unknown. This sample was taken from a study of CD8+ T cells in alopecia areata. Germline V gene lookup returns CDR1 SGHDN and CDR2 FVKESK. V lost 4 bases, J lost 2 bases, and 8 bases lay in between. The CDR3 is 13 amino acids. Following extraction, RNA underwent reverse transcription to cDNA, which served as the sequencing template. Profiling relied on immunoSEQ multiplex PCR, and the TCRdb table lists in-frame clones only, not all of them. The sample consists of under 150,000 clones, about two thirds of them appearing once. Study-level findings and limits: Researchers report lesional scalp, most notably alopecia totalis/universalis, outstripped normal scalp in clonality. Sequenced scalp T cells also include alphabeta T cells resident in normal skin. Patients displayed less clarity in TCR sharing than mice, a finding possibly related to HLA.

The rearrangement joins TRBV14 to TRBJ1-2, with D tentatively TRBD1 (6 bases). The specimen sequenced was CD8+ T cells sorted from blood. The TCR originated in a human donor in good health. The CDR3 spells CASSPGQNYGYTF. The CDR3 DNA sequence: TGTGCCAGCAGCCCGGGACAAAACTATGGCTACACCTTC.